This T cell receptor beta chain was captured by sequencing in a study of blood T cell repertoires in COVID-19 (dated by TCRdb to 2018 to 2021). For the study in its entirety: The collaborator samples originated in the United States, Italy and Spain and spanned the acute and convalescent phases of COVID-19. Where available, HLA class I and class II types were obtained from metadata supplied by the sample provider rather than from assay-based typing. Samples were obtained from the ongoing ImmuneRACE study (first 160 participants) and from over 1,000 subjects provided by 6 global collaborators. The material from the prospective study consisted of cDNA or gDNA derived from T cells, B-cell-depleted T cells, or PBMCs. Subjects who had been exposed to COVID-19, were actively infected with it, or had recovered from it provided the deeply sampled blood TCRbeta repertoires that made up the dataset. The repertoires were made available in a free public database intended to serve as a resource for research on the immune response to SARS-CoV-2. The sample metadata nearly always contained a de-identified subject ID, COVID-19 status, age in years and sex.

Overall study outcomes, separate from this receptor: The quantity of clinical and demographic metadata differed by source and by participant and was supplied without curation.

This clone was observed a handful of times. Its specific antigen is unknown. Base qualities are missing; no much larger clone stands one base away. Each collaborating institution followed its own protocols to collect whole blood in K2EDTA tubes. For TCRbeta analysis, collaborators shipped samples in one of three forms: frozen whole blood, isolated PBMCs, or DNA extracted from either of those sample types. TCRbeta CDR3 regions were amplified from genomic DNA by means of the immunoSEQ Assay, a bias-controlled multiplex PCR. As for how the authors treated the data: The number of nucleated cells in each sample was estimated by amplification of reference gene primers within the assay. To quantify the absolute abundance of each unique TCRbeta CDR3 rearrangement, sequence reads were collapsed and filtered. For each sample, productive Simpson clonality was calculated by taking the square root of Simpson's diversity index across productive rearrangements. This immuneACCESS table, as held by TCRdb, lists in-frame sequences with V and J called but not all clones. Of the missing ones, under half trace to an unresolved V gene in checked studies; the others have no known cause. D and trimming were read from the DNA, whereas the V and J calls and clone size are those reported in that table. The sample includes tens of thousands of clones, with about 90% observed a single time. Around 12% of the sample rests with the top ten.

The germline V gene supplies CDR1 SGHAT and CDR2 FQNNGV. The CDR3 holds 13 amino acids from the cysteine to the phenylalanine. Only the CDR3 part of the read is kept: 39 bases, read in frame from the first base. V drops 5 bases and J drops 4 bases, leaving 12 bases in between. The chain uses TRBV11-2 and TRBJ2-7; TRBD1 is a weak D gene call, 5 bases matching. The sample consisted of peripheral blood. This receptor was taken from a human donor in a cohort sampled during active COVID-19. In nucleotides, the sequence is TGTGCCAGCAGCCCCGGCTCAGGGTACGAGCAGTACTTC. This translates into CASSPGSGYEQYF.